Following are 32 T cell receptor beta chains from one sample sequenced in a study of blood T cell repertoires in COVID-19. Profiling relied on immunoSEQ multiplex PCR, and the TCRdb table lists in-frame clones only, not all of them. Among about 350,000 clones listed, roughly 89% were seen once. Sequences were obtained from peripheral blood. The origin of the receptors is a man in his thirties or forties with COVID-19, enrolled during active disease.

V usage is TRBV5-3 and J usage is TRBJ1-1; D is perhaps TRBD1 (6 bases). TRBV5-3 is given ORF status, its function remaining uncertain. Between the trimmed V and J ends, which lost 4 bases and 4 bases, there was a span of 20 bases. CDR3 length: 16 residues. The CDR3 reads CARSPRTVGAVTEAFF. In DNA, the CDR3 is TGTGCCAGAAGCCCTCGGACAGTCGGTGCGGTCACTGAAGCTTTCTTT.

The chain has TRBV11-2 and TRBJ2-2; 7 bases line up with TRBD1. Losses at the gene ends were 7 bases for V and 6 bases for J; bases not matched to a gene: 11. CDR1 and CDR2 (germline): SGHAT, FQNNGV. The CDR3 has 15 residues. This CDR3 reads CASTRGQYGAGELFF. DNA for the CDR3: TGTGCCAGCACCCGGGGACAGTACGGGGCCGGGGAGCTGTTTTTT.

The chain joins TRBV4-1 to TRBJ2-5; D unclear. Trimming pared 4 bases from V and 5 bases from J, leaving 11 bases between. The germline V gene encodes CDR1 MGHRA and CDR2 YSYEKL. CDR3 length: 13 residues. The CDR3 nucleotides read TGCGCCAGCAGCCCCACCAACTATGAGACCCAGTACTTC. It encodes CASSPTNYETQYF.

V gene TRBV10-3 combines with J gene TRBJ2-7, with D possibly matching TRBD1 (6 bases). Germline lookup yields CDR1 ENHRY and CDR2 SYGVKD. The CDR3 has 13 amino acids. Trimming cost V 2 bases and J 12 bases, with 17 bases left between them. The CDR3 loop is CAISETTRQVGYF. The CDR3 DNA reads as TGTGCCATCAGTGAGACAACACGACAGGTAGGGTACTTC.

This chain connects TRBV6-6 to TRBJ1-4; D may be TRBD1 (6 bases). The CDR3 totals 14 residues. Germline V lookup: CDR1 MNHNY, CDR2 SVGAGI (reference sequence). V lost 5 bases and J 7 bases, leaving 14 bases between the germline ends. CDR3 protein: CASSTGGRSEKLFF. CDR3 nucleotides: TGTGCCAGCAGTACGGGGGGGCGTAGTGAAAAACTGTTTTTT.

The chain links TRBV2 to TRBJ2-3, with D perhaps matching TRBD1 (6 bases). The CDR3 spans 16 residues. V gave up 3 bases and J gave up 0 bases, with 13 bases separating them. The germline gives CDR1 SNHLY, CDR2 FYNNEI. The CDR3 coding sequence is TGTGCCAGCAGTGAGGGCAGGGGAGAAAGCACAGATACGCAGTATTTT. Translation gives CASSEGRGESTDTQYF.

J is TRBJ1-2 and V is TRBV7-9, with D hard to call. V dropped 2 bases and J dropped 7 bases, with 17 bases sitting between them. Germline V gene data show CDR1 as SEHNR and CDR2 as FQNEAQ (reference sequence). CDR3 length: 15 residues. The CDR3, as DNA: TGTGCCAGCAGCTTAACCCTGGCAGACCCAGGTGGCTACACCTTC. This encodes CASSLTLADPGGYTF.

The chain employs TRBV2 and TRBJ2-7; D gene ambiguous. Germline V CDR1 and CDR2: SNHLY, FYNNEI. The ends were cut back, 5 bases at V and 2 bases at J, with 4 bases in the middle. The length of the CDR3 is 11 residues. The CDR3 DNA reads as TGTGCCAGCAGTCCTCCCTACGAGCAGTACTTC. Translation: CASSPPYEQYF.

The chain combines TRBV19 with TRBJ2-7; the match to TRBD2 covers 12 bases. Germline loops: CDR1 LNHDA, CDR2 SQIVND (reference sequence). J gave up 3 bases and V 4 bases, and 7 bases lay outside the gene matches. This CDR3 is 16 amino acids long. CDR3 nucleotides: TGTGCCAGTAGTACGCGACTAGCGGGGGCAAACTACGAGCAGTACTTC. Translated, it gives CASSTRLAGANYEQYF.

This chain's CDR3 is CASSQDEPVPLHF. The CDR3 DNA reads TGTGCCAGCAGCCAAGATGAGCCCGTTCCCCTCCACTTT. The chain has TRBV3-1 (or the pseudogene TRBV3-2) and TRBJ1-6, with D uncertain. CDR3 length: 13 amino acids. Trimming stripped 0 bases from V and 13 bases from J, with 10 bases between. Germline V gene sequence: CDR1 LGHDT, CDR2 YNNKEL (reference sequence).

This sequence joins TRBV5-1 and TRBJ2-5, with a weak D call TRBD1 (6 bases). Per germline, CDR1 SGHRS and CDR2 YFSETQ. CDR3 length: 15 residues. Trimming stripped 4 bases from V and 3 bases from J, with 16 bases between. The chain's CDR3 is CASSPATGFKETQYF. The CDR3 DNA sequence: TGCGCCAGCAGCCCTGCTACAGGGTTTAAAGAGACCCAGTACTTC.

The rearrangement uses TRBV5-6 and TRBJ1-5; weak D call: TRBD1 (6 bases). In germline, CDR1 is SGHDT, CDR2 YYEEEE. The germline V and J ends were trimmed by 2 bases and 6 bases, with 12 bases remaining between them. This CDR3 spans 14 amino acids. CDR3 bases: TGTGCCAGCAGCTTATCAGTAGGGGGTCAGCCCCAGCATTTT. This sequence encodes CASSLSVGGQPQHF.

The chain links TRBV18 to TRBJ2-7; 8 bases map to TRBD1. V was pared by 0 bases and J by 7 bases, with 8 bases of the junction left unmatched. Germline V CDR1 and CDR2: KGHSH, LQKENI. The CDR3 consists of 15 residues. The CDR3 DNA follows: TGTGCCAGCTCACCACCGAGACAGGGGATGGGAGAGCAGTACTTC. It translates to CASSPPRQGMGEQYF.

The gene calls are TRBV5-1 and TRBJ2-4, with 8 bases aligning to TRBD1. Germline V lookup: CDR1 SGHRS, CDR2 YFSETQ. V shed 4 bases and J 2 bases; nucleotides not matched to a gene: 17. The length of the CDR3 is 19 residues. CDR3 amino acids: CASSPYYDRGRGTKNIQYF. CDR3 coding DNA: TGCGCCAGCAGCCCCTACTATGACAGGGGAAGGGGGACCAAAAACATTCAGTACTTC.

The V gene is TRBV6-1, the J gene TRBJ2-2, with 8 bases lining up with TRBD2. This CDR3 has 17 amino acids. The ends lost 3 bases at V and 1 base at J; junction bases unmatched: 7. Germline values: CDR1 MNHNS, CDR2 SASEGT. The CDR3 DNA reads TGTGCCAGCAGTGATCCCGGACTAGCTGAGAACACCGGGGAGCTGTTTTTT. Amino acid sequence: CASSDPGLAENTGELFF.

The chain couples TRBV6-6 to TRBJ2-7; no clear D gene. There are 13 residues in the CDR3. Germline CDR1 and CDR2: MNHNY and SVGAGI (reference sequence). V was trimmed by 6 bases and J by 3 bases, leaving 12 bases between them. The CDR3 is CASSREEGYEQYF. The CDR3 coding sequence is TGTGCCAGCAGCCGCGAGGAAGGCTACGAGCAGTACTTC.

This clone appeared many times. This CDR3 is CASSLDLYTNTGELFF. CDR3 sequence (DNA): TGTGCCAGCAGCTTAGACTTATATACGAACACCGGGGAGCTGTTTTTT. V usage is TRBV7-9 and J usage is TRBJ2-2, with no clear D. V was shortened by 1 base and J by 0 bases, with 9 bases between the two germline ends. CDR3 size: 16 residues. In germline, CDR1 is SEHNR, CDR2 FQNEAQ (reference sequence).

The V and J genes are TRBV6-1 and TRBJ1-5; 8 bases match TRBD1. From germline, CDR1 is MNHNS and CDR2 SASEGT. Trimming at V came to 2 bases and at J to 4 bases, leaving 1 base not matched to a gene. The CDR3 is 14 amino acids. This CDR3 reads CASSERTGNQPQHF. The DNA for the CDR3 is TGTGCCAGCAGTGAAAGGACAGGGAATCAGCCCCAGCATTTT.

This chain connects TRBV27 to TRBJ1-2; TRBD1 matches 8 bases. Germline V gene sequence: CDR1 MNHEY, CDR2 SMNVEV (reference sequence). The CDR3 has 15 residues. J gave up 8 bases and V 5 bases, and 13 bases lay outside the gene matches. This CDR3 is CASSPTGDPGGGYTF. CDR3 DNA: TGTGCCAGCAGTCCGACAGGGGATCCAGGGGGGGGCTACACCTTC.

The chain joins TRBV5-1 to TRBJ1-1; TRBD1 agrees at 10 bases. CDR3 size: 14 residues. Trimming at V came to 4 bases and at J to 4 bases, leaving 4 bases not matched to a gene. Germline-derived CDR1 and CDR2 are SGHRS and YFSETQ. The CDR3 DNA sequence: TGCGCCAGCAGCGTAGGACAGGGGGTCACTGAAGCTTTCTTT. Encoded protein: CASSVGQGVTEAFF.

The chain links TRBV6-2 or TRBV6-3 to TRBJ2-3, with a possible D match to TRBD2 (6 bases). There are 15 residues in the CDR3. Deletions cut 4 bases from V and 2 bases from J, with 13 bases between. Germline CDR1 is MNHEY and CDR2 is SVGEGT. The CDR3 loop reads CASSLALAHTDTQYF. In DNA, the CDR3 is TGTGCCAGCAGTTTGGCACTAGCCCACACAGATACGCAGTATTTT.

V gene TRBV6-6 combines with J gene TRBJ2-7; tentatively, D is TRBD2 (5 bases). The CDR3 is made up of 15 amino acids. The germline V gene encodes CDR1 MNHNY and CDR2 SVGAGI (reference sequence). The ends were cut back, 2 bases at V and 2 bases at J, with 13 bases in the middle. CDR3 coding DNA: TGTGCCAGCAGTTACGAGGGTGCGAGCGCCTACGAGCAGTACTTC. Its translation is CASSYEGASAYEQYF.

The rearrangement links TRBV5-1 to TRBJ2-3, with TRBD2 matching 7 bases. Germline CDR1 reads SGHRS; CDR2 reads YFSETQ. This CDR3 has 17 residues. J lost 2 bases, V lost 4 bases, and 13 bases had no gene match. CDR3 sequence (DNA): TGCGCCAGCAGCCCCCGGGCTAGCGGCGTCTTCACAGATACGCAGTATTTT. Its protein product is CASSPRASGVFTDTQYF.

V gene TRBV2 combines with J gene TRBJ2-7; 12 bases are a match to TRBD2. The germline V gene has CDR1 SNHLY and CDR2 FYNNEI. This CDR3 has 17 residues. The J segment lost 0 bases and the V segment lost 7 bases, leaving 10 bases of the junction unmatched. For the CDR3, the DNA is TGTGCCAGCATGGGCCAGGAGACTAGCGGGAGCTCCTACGAGCAGTACTTC. This gives the protein CASMGQETSGSSYEQYF.

This sequence joins TRBV28 and TRBJ1-4; tentatively, D is TRBD1 (5 bases). CDR1 and CDR2 from the germline V gene are MDHEN and SYDVKM. This CDR3 is built from 15 residues. Trimming left V 5 bases short and J 10 bases short, with 20 bases between. CDR3 residues: CASSMTATSARKLFF. CDR3 DNA: TGTGCCAGCAGTATGACAGCAACGTCAGCTCGAAAACTGTTTTTT.

The J gene is TRBJ2-7, the V gene TRBV5-1, with 7 positions matching TRBD1. With V trimmed by 4 bases and J by 0 bases, 7 bases remained unmatched. This CDR3 spans 15 amino acids. Germline V gene sequence: CDR1 SGHRS, CDR2 YFSETQ. The CDR3 here is CASSLERDSSYEQYF. The CDR3 bases are TGCGCCAGCAGCCTCGAAAGGGACAGCTCCTACGAGCAGTACTTC.

The chain employs TRBV6-6 and TRBJ2-7, with TRBD2 matching over 11 bases. V lost 6 bases and J lost 5; bases outside the gene matches: 12. The CDR3 sequence is 16 residues long. Per germline, CDR1 MNHNY and CDR2 SVGAGI (reference sequence). In DNA form, the CDR3 reads TGTGCCAGCAGCCTATTTGTAGCGGGGGGGCTAGACGAGCAGTACTTC. Its protein is CASSLFVAGGLDEQYF.

J is TRBJ2-1 and V is TRBV4-3; D uncertain. The V end was cut by 1 base, the J end by 3 bases, with 10 bases between. The CDR3 length is 15 residues. CDR1 and CDR2 (germline): LGHNA, YSLEER. CDR3 amino acids: CASSQGNSLYNEQFF. CDR3 sequence (DNA): TGCGCCAGCAGCCAAGGGAACAGTCTCTACAATGAGCAGTTCTTC.

The gene calls are TRBV19 and TRBJ2-3, with 9 bases aligning to TRBD2. The CDR3 consists of 17 residues. V was clipped by 3 bases and J by 2 bases; unmatched bases: 9. The germline CDR1 and CDR2 sequences are LNHDA and SQIVND (reference sequence). This CDR3 reads CASSINLSGRLTDTQYF. CDR3 bases: TGTGCCAGTAGTATTAACCTAAGCGGGAGGCTCACAGATACGCAGTATTTT.

The chain carries TRBV7-2 and TRBJ1-1; 9 nucleotides match TRBD1. The germline CDR1 and CDR2 sequences are SGHTA and FQGNSA. The length of the CDR3 is 13 residues. The V and J ends lost 5 bases and 6 bases, in that order; junction bases with no gene match: 4. This CDR3 reads CASSVDRGAEAFF. Here the CDR3 DNA reads TGTGCCAGCAGCGTGGACAGGGGAGCTGAAGCTTTCTTT.

The genes are TRBV5-1 and TRBJ1-3, with a tentative D call TRBD1 (5 bases). V was clipped by 0 bases and J by 0 bases, with 10 bases between them. This CDR3 has 16 amino acids. The V gene's germline CDR1 is SGHRS and CDR2 YFSETQ. CDR3 bases: TGCGCCAGCAGCTTGGAGTTCAGGGACTCTGGAAACACCATATATTTT. As protein: CASSLEFRDSGNTIYF.

The chain uses TRBV5-1 and TRBJ1-1, with 7 bases identical to TRBD1. The CDR3 covers 14 residues. From germline, CDR1 is SGHRS and CDR2 YFSETQ. The V segment lost 2 bases and the J segment 1 base; nucleotides outside the gene matches: 2. The CDR3 protein is CASSFSGGNTEAFF. The CDR3 region has the DNA TGCGCCAGCAGCTTTTCAGGGGGGAACACTGAAGCTTTCTTT. Full variable domain (remainder filled in from reference TRBV5-1 and TRBJ1-1): KAGVTQTPRYLIKTRGQQVTLSCSPISGHRSVSWYQQTPGQGLQFLFEYFSETQRNKGNFPGRFSGRQFSNSRSEMNVSTLELGDSALYLCASSFSGGNTEAFFGQGTRLTVV.